This paragraph reports one TCR beta chain. Per the germline V gene, CDR1 is SGHAT and CDR2 is FQNNGV. V dropped 4 bases and J dropped 2 bases, with 16 bases sitting between them. The CDR3 consists of 16 residues. This record belongs to a study of CD8 T cells in Susac syndrome. Reverse transcription of 0.5 to 1 ug RNA was performed with random hexamers. TCRdb reprocessed the immunoSEQ multiplex PCR reads with MiXCR, giving one entry per CDR3 protein. The table shows 230,000 or so distinct CDR3 sequences, with 95% occurring only once. In the multiple sclerosis control group, patients were treatment-naive and had stable or active relapsing-remitting disease.

The source of this sequence is a human donor with multiple sclerosis. The chain carries TRBV11-2 and TRBJ2-3; maybe TRBD2 (5 bases). Sequencing was done on a sample of CD4+ T cells from PBMCs. The CDR3 here is CASSYGVQRITDTQYF. In DNA, the CDR3 is TGTGCCAGCAGCTATGGGGTTCAGCGGATCACAGATACGCAGTATTTT.